This T cell receptor (beta chain) was sequenced in a study of blood T cell repertoires in COVID-19. This clone was detected only a few times. Sequencing was performed with immunoSEQ multiplex PCR; in TCRdb, only in-frame clones are kept and a portion is missing. The data hold approximately 220,000 clones, with 80% observed a single time. Between the trimmed V and J ends, which lost 4 bases and 5 bases, there was a span of 5 bases. The germline V gene encodes CDR1 LGHDT and CDR2 YNNKEL (reference sequence). The CDR3 runs 11 residues. The chain uses TRBV3-1 (or the pseudogene TRBV3-2) and TRBJ1-2; D is unclear. Specimen: PBMCs or T cells enriched from blood (not recorded which). The source is a woman aged 35 to 49 with acute COVID-19. In nucleotides, the CDR3 is TGTGCCAGCAGCCGCGGATATGGCTACACCTTC. Protein: CASSRGYGYTF.